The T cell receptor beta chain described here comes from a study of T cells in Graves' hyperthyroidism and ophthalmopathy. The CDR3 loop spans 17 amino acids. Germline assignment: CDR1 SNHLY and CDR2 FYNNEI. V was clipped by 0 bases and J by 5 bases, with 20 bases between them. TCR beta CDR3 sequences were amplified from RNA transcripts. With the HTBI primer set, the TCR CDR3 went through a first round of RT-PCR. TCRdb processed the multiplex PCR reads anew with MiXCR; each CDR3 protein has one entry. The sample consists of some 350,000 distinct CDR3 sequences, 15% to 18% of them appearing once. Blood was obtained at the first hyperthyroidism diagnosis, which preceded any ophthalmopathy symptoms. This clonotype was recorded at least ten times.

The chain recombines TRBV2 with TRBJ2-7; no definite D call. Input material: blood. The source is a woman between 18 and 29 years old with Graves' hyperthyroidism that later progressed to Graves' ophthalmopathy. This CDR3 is CASSEALKAPWVDEQYF. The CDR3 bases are TGTGCCAGCAGTGAAGCGCTTAAGGCTCCTTGGGTCGACGAGCAGTACTTC.